Below, 21 T cell receptor beta chains from the same sample are listed, as sequenced in a study of OX40 agonist ivuxolimab in advanced cancers. Libraries were prepared by immunoSEQ multiplex PCR; TCRdb keeps only in-frame clonotypes and omits some of them. Altogether roughly 110,000 clones are present, around 93% being singletons, with the ten largest covering about 1.2%. The specimen was CD4+ or CD8+ T cells sorted from blood, collected in a trial of the OX40 agonist ivuxolimab. The receptors originated from an adult with an advanced solid tumor such as melanoma, head and neck, liver or kidney cancer.

This clone was counted a single time. V gene TRBV7-2 combines with J gene TRBJ2-3, with D unclear. CDR1 is SGHTA and CDR2 is FQGNSA in the germline V gene. The CDR3 is made up of 12 amino acids. V was shortened by 5 bases and J by 1 base, with 4 bases between the two germline ends. CDR3 sequence (DNA): TGTGCCAGCAGCCGACGCACAGATACGCAGTATTTT. This sequence encodes CASSRRTDTQYF.

J is TRBJ2-5 and V is TRBV14; D is perhaps TRBD2 (6 bases). Germline V gene data show CDR1 as SGHDN and CDR2 as FVKESK. Trimming pared 2 bases from V and 5 bases from J, leaving 18 bases between. This CDR3 has 16 amino acids. For the CDR3, the DNA is TGTGCCAGCAGCCAACCCGGTAGCGGAGCTTTGGAGACCCAGTACTTC. It yields the protein CASSQPGSGALETQYF.

This sequence joins TRBV6-5 and TRBJ1-2; D not certain. The CDR3 loop spans 15 amino acids. The V end was cut by 6 bases, the J end by 2 bases, with 16 bases between. Germline lookup yields CDR1 MNHEY and CDR2 SVGAGI. Here the CDR3 DNA reads TGTGCCAGCAGCCTCGATGGTGGGGAGAACTATGGCTACACCTTC. It translates to CASSLDGGENYGYTF.

The chain recombines TRBV15 with TRBJ1-5; 8 bases align to TRBD1. The V gene end was trimmed by 8 bases and the J gene end by 0 bases; junction bases not matched to a gene: 6. This CDR3 has 15 residues. Germline V gene data show CDR1 as LNHNV and CDR2 as YYDKDF (reference sequence). CDR3 sequence reads: CATGTGDHSNQPQHF. CDR3 nucleotides: TGTGCCACCGGGACAGGAGACCATAGCAATCAGCCCCAGCATTTT.

This chain connects TRBV19 to TRBJ2-2; 12 bases align to TRBD1. The germline CDR1 and CDR2 sequences are LNHDA and SQIVND (reference sequence). V trimming: 4 bases; J trimming: 7 bases; junction bases outside the gene matches: 10. The CDR3 extends over 17 amino acids. The CDR3 nucleotides read TGTGCCAGTAGTAAATCACCGGGACAGGGGGCTTTCGGGGAGCTGTTTTTT. Protein product: CASSKSPGQGAFGELFF.

This chain connects TRBV7-9 to TRBJ1-4; D gene unclear. The length of the CDR3 is 16 residues. Germline loops: CDR1 SEHNR, CDR2 FQNEAQ (reference sequence). V was cut by 5 bases and J by 0 bases, with 13 bases left in between. The CDR3 protein is CASSPSRPSTNEKLFF. The DNA of the CDR3 is TGTGCCAGCAGCCCCAGCAGGCCTTCAACTAATGAAAAACTGTTTTTT. Together with reference TRBV7-9 and TRBJ1-4, the CDR3 gives the full variable domain: DTGVSQNPRHKITKRGQNVTFRCDPISEHNRLYWYRQTLGQGPEFLTYFQNEAQLEKSRLLSDRFSAERPKGSFSTLEIQRTEQGDSAMYLCASSPSRPSTNEKLFFGSGTQLSVL.

On this clone itself: Mismatch with germline at one junction end may stem from a read error. V gene TRBV7-7 combines with J gene TRBJ2-3; 15 bases fit TRBD2. The CDR3 length is 16 residues. The germline V gene has CDR1 SSHAT and CDR2 FNYEAQ (reference sequence). The CDR3 sequence: CASSLGLAGGADTQYF. CDR3 bases: TGTGCTAGCAGCTTAGGACTAGCGGGAGGGGCAGATACGCAGTATTTT.

The genes are TRBV4-2 and TRBJ1-2; D is possibly TRBD1 (5 bases). The CDR3 has 16 amino acids. Germline V lookup: CDR1 LGHNA, CDR2 YNFKEQ. Trimming stripped 0 bases from V and 2 bases from J, with 13 bases between. The CDR3 here is CASSQDRGTENYGYTF. The CDR3 coding sequence is TGTGCCAGCAGCCAAGATCGAGGGACGGAGAACTATGGCTACACCTTC.

This chain links TRBV18 with TRBJ1-2; possible D gene TRBD1, 6 bases. The CDR3 has 15 amino acids. V was trimmed by 3 bases and J by 3 bases, leaving 14 bases between them. In germline, CDR1 is KGHSH, CDR2 LQKENI. The CDR3, as DNA: TGTGCCAGCTCACCCGCAGGGGCCGGGGACTATGGCTACACCTTC. It yields the protein CASSPAGAGDYGYTF.

The chain has TRBV9 and TRBJ2-1, with 8 nucleotides matching TRBD2. This CDR3 comprises 16 residues. V lost 3 bases and J lost 1; bases outside the gene matches: 6. Per the germline V gene, CDR1 is SGDLS and CDR2 is YYNGEE. This CDR3 is CASSERLASSYNEQFF. The CDR3 nucleotides are TGTGCCAGCAGCGAGCGACTAGCGAGTTCCTACAATGAGCAGTTCTTC.

The V and J genes are TRBV27 and TRBJ1-5; D may be TRBD1 (5 bases). The CDR3 is 15 amino acids. Germline CDR1 and CDR2: MNHEY and SMNVEV (reference sequence). Trimming shortened V by 0 bases and J by 6 bases, and 12 bases separated the two germline ends. The CDR3 bases are TGTGCCAGCAGTTTATCGGGGAGGGGCGTTCAGCCCCAGCATTTT. Amino acid sequence: CASSLSGRGVQPQHF.

This chain joins TRBV29-1 and TRBJ2-3; D may match TRBD1 or TRBD2 (5 bases each). V lost 7 bases and J 5 bases, leaving 16 bases between the germline ends. Germline-derived CDR1 and CDR2 are SQVTM and ANQGSEA. This CDR3 spans 13 amino acids. Here the CDR3 DNA reads TGCAGCGCCACCGAGGGGCGGATAGATACGCAGTATTTT. Protein product: CSATEGRIDTQYF.

V usage is TRBV5-4 and J usage is TRBJ2-7, with 8 bases aligning to TRBD1. With V trimmed by 0 bases and J by 2 bases, 1 base remained unmatched. The CDR3 loop spans 14 amino acids. Germline CDR1 SGHNT, CDR2 YYREEE (reference sequence). The CDR3 spells CASSLAGGPYEQYF. The CDR3 bases are TGTGCCAGCAGCTTGGCAGGGGGCCCCTACGAGCAGTACTTC.

This chain joins TRBV7-3 and TRBJ2-1; D may be TRBD1 (6 bases). Looked up from germline, CDR1 is SGHTA and CDR2 is FQGTGA. V shed 2 bases and J shed 3 bases, with 11 bases lying between them. The CDR3 covers 15 residues. The CDR3 DNA reads TGTGCCAGCAGCTTAGCCGGGACAAGCTACAATGAGCAGTTCTTC. Its protein is CASSLAGTSYNEQFF.

A single count supports this clone. The V call is TRBV15, the J call TRBJ2-3, with TRBD2 matching 9 bases. V gave up 2 bases and J gave up 4 bases; unmatched junction bases: 13. Germline assignment: CDR1 LNHNV and CDR2 YYDKDF (reference sequence). This CDR3 has 18 residues. CDR3 DNA sequence: TGTGCCACCAGCAGATTAGCGGGAGATCCGCAGTACGCAGATACGCAGTATTTT. It yields the protein CATSRLAGDPQYADTQYF.

V and J are TRBV6-6 and TRBJ2-1; the D call may be TRBD1 or TRBD2 (5 bases each). V was clipped by 0 bases and J by 5 bases, with 11 bases between them. Germline values: CDR1 MNHNY, CDR2 SVGAGI (reference sequence). This CDR3 is built from 15 residues. DNA of the CDR3: TGTGCCAGCAGTTACTCCCGGGACCGGAACAATGAGCAGTTCTTC. It specifies CASSYSRDRNNEQFF.

This clone was observed a few times. This chain links TRBV27 with TRBJ2-2; TRBD1 matches at 9 bases. The V and J ends lost 6 bases and 4 bases, in that order; junction bases with no gene match: 9. CDR3 length: 16 residues. Germline CDR1 is MNHEY and CDR2 is SMNVEV (reference sequence). CDR3 bases: TGTGCCAGCAGCAGAACCGGGACAGGGATCACCGGGGAGCTGTTTTTT. Its protein is CASSRTGTGITGELFF.

This clone has just one count. The chain joins TRBV2 to TRBJ1-4, with D hard to call. Trimming cost V 7 bases and J 2 bases, with 14 bases left between them. Germline-derived CDR1 and CDR2 are SNHLY and FYNNEI. The CDR3 is 15 residues long. CDR3 loop: CASKRTAGTNEKLFF. In DNA form, the CDR3 reads TGTGCCAGCAAGAGAACGGCAGGCACTAATGAAAAACTGTTTTTT.

The chain carries TRBV14 and TRBJ1-4, with D unresolved. The CDR3 is 15 amino acids. The germline gives CDR1 SGHDN, CDR2 FVKESK. Trimming removed 0 bases at V and 7 bases at J, with 12 bases between. The CDR3, as DNA: TGTGCCAGCAGCCAAGAGGGAGGAGCCGGTGAAAAACTGTTTTTT. Its protein product is CASSQEGGAGEKLFF.

The rearrangement links TRBV5-1 to TRBJ1-1, with D tentatively TRBD1 (6 bases). This CDR3 comprises 14 residues. The ends were cut back, 0 bases at V and 1 base at J, with 7 bases in the middle. Looked up from germline, CDR1 is SGHRS and CDR2 is YFSETQ. In nucleotides, the CDR3 is TGCGCCAGCAGCTTGGCGACAGGGAACACTGAAGCTTTCTTT. This gives the protein CASSLATGNTEAFF.

V gene TRBV7-9 combines with J gene TRBJ2-1; tentative D call: TRBD2 (5 bases). The CDR3 length is 14 residues. Germline CDR1 SEHNR, CDR2 FQNEAQ (reference sequence). V shed 7 bases and J shed 2 bases, with 12 bases lying between them. CDR3 sequence: CASTSQYPYNEQFF. The CDR3, as DNA: TGTGCCAGCACTAGCCAGTATCCCTACAATGAGCAGTTCTTC.